The present T cell receptor (beta chain) was sequenced within a study of regulatory T cells in long-lasting Graves disease. Through Arm-PCR of CDR3 regions and iRepertoire HTBI primers, TCR beta libraries were built. TCRdb used MiXCR to reprocess the multiplex PCR reads, holding one entry per CDR3 protein. The table records 310,000 or so distinct CDR3 sequences, 20% to 25% of them present only once. Time point specified: persistent/refractory GD, antithyroid drugs over 5 years with positive TRAb. The authors made the TCR library using RNA they extracted from PBMCs. This CDR3 comprises 20 residues. Trimming left V 5 bases short and J 0 bases short, with 27 bases between. Germline V lookup: CDR1 SGHTA, CDR2 FQGNSA.

The sequenced sample was peripheral blood mononuclear cells (PBMCs), obtained when the disease was refractory, from a patient treated with antithyroid drugs. This TCR was sampled from a female donor with Graves disease. This sequence joins TRBV7-2 and TRBJ2-3; D perhaps matches TRBD1 (6 bases). The CDR3: CASSIQGPTNTDGSTDTQYF. The CDR3 bases are TGTGCCAGCAGCATCCAGGGGCCGACCAACACGGACGGAAGCACAGATACGCAGTATTTT.